Listed below are T cell receptor beta chains from one sample, sequenced in a study of blood T cell repertoires in COVID-19. Method: immunoSEQ multiplex PCR; TCRdb's copy keeps in-frame clones and lacks some. The data show approximately 200,000 clones, approximately 86% seen once. The material sequenced was PBMCs or T cells enriched from blood (not recorded which). These TCRs come from a woman aged 25 to 45 who had been exposed to COVID-19. Each CDR3 is given with its conserved first and last residue. The D gene is left open where the match is weak. Where a row states a size, it is once, few, many or the class of an expanded clone; other rows omit it.

15	TRBD1	TRBV9	few	TRBJ2-3	CASSVGGGHTDTQYF	TGTGCCAGCAGCGTAGGAGGGGGCCACACAGATACGCAGTATTTT
14	.	TRBV2	.	TRBJ1-2	CASSESPLSRGYTF	TGTGCCAGCAGTGAATCCCCCCTTTCTCGTGGCTACACCTTC
13	.	TRBV7-2	.	TRBJ2-7	CASSLGDTFEQYF	TGTGCCAGCAGCTTAGGGGACACTTTCGAGCAGTACTTC
13	.	TRBV9	.	TRBJ2-7	CASSVSSGYEQYF	TGTGCCAGCAGCGTATCGTCGGGTTACGAGCAGTACTTC
17	.	TRBV3-1/TRBV3-2	few	TRBJ1-6	CASSQVMRSSYNSPLHF	TGTGCCAGCAGCCAAGTCATGAGGAGCTCCTATAATTCACCCCTCCACTTT
11	TRBD1	TRBV19	.	TRBJ1-1	CATRTGPEAFF	TGTGCCACCCGGACAGGGCCAGAAGCTTTCTTT
17	TRBD2	TRBV19	once	TRBJ2-7	CASSNGPQRGGRYEQYF	TGTGCCAGTAGTAACGGACCGCAGCGGGGGGGCCGGTACGAGCAGTACTTC
17	TRBD1	TRBV9	.	TRBJ1-6	CASSGQDRRTNNSPLHF	TGTGCCAGCAGCGGACAGGACAGGAGAACCAATAATTCACCCCTCCACTTT
14	TRBD1	TRBV7-8	.	TRBJ2-7	CASSSDRRSYEQYF	TGTGCCAGCAGCTCGGACAGGAGAAGTTACGAGCAGTACTTC
12	.	TRBV14	.	TRBJ2-7	CASSQNSDEQYF	TGTGCCAGCAGCCAGAACTCCGACGAGCAGTACTTC
15	TRBD1	TRBV2	.	TRBJ1-6	CASSGDRAYNSPLHF	TGTGCCAGCAGTGGCGACAGGGCCTATAATTCACCCCTCCACTTT
14	.	TRBV7-9	.	TRBJ1-2	CASSPVRGDYGYTF	TGTGCCAGCAGCCCTGTCAGGGGCGACTATGGCTACACCTTC
12	.	TRBV27	.	TRBJ1-2	CASTGGENGYTF	TGTGCCAGCACCGGGGGGGAAAATGGCTACACCTTC
14	.	TRBV6-5	few	TRBJ1-3	CASKFAGPGNTIYF	TGTGCCAGCAAATTCGCAGGGCCCGGAAACACCATATATTTT
14	TRBD1	TRBV3-1/TRBV3-2	.	TRBJ2-7	CASSVRTGVREQYF	TGTGCCAGCAGCGTTAGGACAGGGGTAAGAGAGCAGTACTTC
14	.	TRBV7-9	.	TRBJ1-1	CASSGDRLNTEAFF	TGTGCCAGCAGCGGCGACAGGTTGAACACTGAAGCTTTCTTT
15	.	TRBV5-1	.	TRBJ2-6	CASSLGFGGANVLTF	TGCGCCAGCAGCTTGGGGTTCGGTGGGGCCAACGTCCTGACTTTC
14	TRBD1	TRBV9	.	TRBJ2-3	CASSATGGLDTQYF	TGTGCCAGCAGCGCTACAGGGGGCCTGGATACGCAGTATTTT
17	TRBD2	TRBV11-2	.	TRBJ2-1	CASRTGTSGGAIYEQFF	TGTGCCAGCCGTACCGGGACTAGCGGGGGGGCCATCTATGAGCAGTTCTTC
16	TRBD1	TRBV10-3	few	TRBJ1-6	CAISGRGTGNNSPLHF	TGTGCCATCAGTGGACGGGGGACAGGGAATAATTCACCCCTCCACTTT
17	TRBD2	TRBV19	.	TRBJ2-2	CASSILASGGVPGELFF	TGTGCCAGTAGTATCTTGGCTAGCGGGGGGGTCCCCGGGGAGCTGTTTTTT
14	TRBD1	TRBV29-1	.	TRBJ2-7	CSVEDTGGSYEQYF	TGCAGCGTTGAAGATACAGGGGGGTCCTACGAGCAGTACTTC
15	.	TRBV7-8	.	TRBJ2-1	CASSPTRVSYNEQFF	TGTGCCAGCAGCCCCACTAGGGTAAGCTACAATGAGCAGTTCTTC
12	.	TRBV12-3/TRBV12-4	.	TRBJ2-1	CASSFRGYEQFF	TGTGCCAGCAGTTTTAGGGGTTATGAGCAGTTCTTC
15	.	TRBV18	.	TRBJ2-5	CASSALGSVGETQYF	TGTGCCAGCTCAGCACTCGGGTCGGTAGGAGAGACCCAGTACTTC
15	.	TRBV7-2	.	TRBJ1-2	CASSLGAQANYGYTF	TGTGCCAGCAGCTTAGGGGCCCAAGCTAACTATGGCTACACCTTC
16	TRBD1	TRBV7-9	.	TRBJ1-6	CASSALLRGQGSPLHF	TGTGCCAGCAGCGCCCTTCTAAGGGGGCAGGGTTCACCCCTCCACTTT
16	.	TRBV11-2	.	TRBJ1-6	CASSLMGRNYNSPLHF	TGTGCCAGCAGCTTAATGGGCCGGAACTATAATTCACCCCTCCACTTT
14	.	TRBV5-1	many	TRBJ2-3	CASSIWGITDTQYF	TGCGCCAGCAGTATCTGGGGCATCACAGATACGCAGTATTTT